Listed here is a single TCR beta chain. The target antigen is unknown. The sample belongs to a study of T cell responses to AZD1222 COVID-19 vaccine. Clones were sequenced by immunoSEQ multiplex PCR, and TCRdb holds only the in-frame ones, with some missing. The data show fewer than 130,000 clones, around 90% seen once. The germline CDR1 and CDR2 sequences are LNHDA and SQIVND (reference sequence). Trimming took off 2 bases at V and 1 base at J, with 8 bases between the two ends. The CDR3 sequence is 14 residues long. Study conclusions and caveats: The breadth and depth of Spike-specific TCRs increased once two AZD1222 doses had been given.

V is TRBV19 and J is TRBJ1-1; D gene unclear. The specimen comprised peripheral blood, sampled on day 0 of AZD1222 vaccination. The source of this sequence is an adult in good health. CDR3 amino acids: CASSISVANTEAFF. The CDR3 nucleotides are TGTGCCAGTAGTATATCAGTAGCGAACACTGAAGCTTTCTTT.